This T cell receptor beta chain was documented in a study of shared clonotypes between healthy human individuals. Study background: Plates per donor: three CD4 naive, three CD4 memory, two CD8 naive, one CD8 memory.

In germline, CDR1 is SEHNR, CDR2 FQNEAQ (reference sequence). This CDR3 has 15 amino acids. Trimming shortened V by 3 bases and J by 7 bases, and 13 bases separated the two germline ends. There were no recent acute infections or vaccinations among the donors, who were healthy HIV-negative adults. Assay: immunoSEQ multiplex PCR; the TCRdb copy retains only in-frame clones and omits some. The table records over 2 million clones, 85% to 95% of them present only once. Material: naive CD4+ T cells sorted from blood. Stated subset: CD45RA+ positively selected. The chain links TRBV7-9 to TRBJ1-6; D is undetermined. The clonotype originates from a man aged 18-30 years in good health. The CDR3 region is CASSFHTGGNSPLHF. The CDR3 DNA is TGTGCCAGCAGCTTTCACACGGGAGGGAATTCACCCCTCCACTTT.